A selection of T cell receptor beta chains follows, all from one sample in a study of beta chain features in type 1 diabetes. Produced via immunoSEQ multiplex PCR; TCRdb's table is partial and in-frame only. Of about 160,000 clones detected, roughly 8% appear once; the ten largest clones hold about 0.5%. Specimen: central memory CD4+ T cells from blood. All receptors come from a woman between 18 and 29 years old with type 1 diabetes. CDR3s include the opening cysteine and the closing phenylalanine or tryptophan. Fields, in order: V gene, CDR3 protein.

>TRBV2
CASRYRREGYGYTF
>TRBV6-6
CASSYSHRSKTYEQYF
>TRBV10-3
CAISLQGGGETQYF
>TRBV11-2
CASTRENTDTQYF
>TRBV9
CASSGGGLAGGTGELFF
>TRBV5-1
CASSVGAVTGSYGYTF
>TRBV7-8
CASSLLLANTGELFF
>TRBV28
CASSLSRQGAASQYF
>TRBV5-4
CASSRSAEANQPQHF
>TRBV5-1
CASSTDRHYGYTF
>TRBV18
CASSPSGIAYEQYF
>TRBV7-2
CASSHRAGNDNEQFF
>TRBV4-3
CASSQEIRDEQFF
>TRBV30
CAWRLGGGGNTIYF
>TRBV29-1
CSAGQGAYEQYF
>TRBV6-6
CASREAGEQYF
>TRBV4-1
CASSQGSSSGANVLTF
>TRBV7-2
CASSNDRRGAFF